This T cell receptor (beta chain) was observed in a study of long-term antiretroviral therapy in people with HIV. Study-level findings and limits: CDR3 lengths in HIV samples spanned a narrower range than controls.

Cryopreserved PBMC, at roughly 0.85-11 million per sample, were present before DNA extraction. The libraries were made with immunoSEQ v3.0 at survey level. A target of roughly 40,000-55,000 T-cell genomes per sample was set for sequencing. Here immunoSEQ multiplex PCR was the method, and the copy in TCRdb shows in-frame clones only, minus some. Of under 30,000 clones listed, about 86% are singletons. This clone came up once. Its target is not known. The V end was cut by 1 base, the J end by 1 base, with 7 bases between. Germline lookup yields CDR1 SGHVS and CDR2 FQNEAQ. The CDR3 runs 14 residues. The origin of this receptor is a man aged 18 to 29 with HIV. The sample consisted of unsorted PBMCs, taken 3 years after starting antiretroviral therapy. The chain is built from TRBV7-8 and TRBJ2-5, with D tentatively TRBD1 or TRBD2 (5 bases each). The CDR3 nucleotides read TGTGCCAGCAGCTTAGGGGGGAGCCAAGAGACCCAGTACTTC. It is translated as CASSLGGSQETQYF.